The rows below give T cell receptor beta chains drawn from one sample of a study of blood T cell repertoires in COVID-19. The assay was immunoSEQ multiplex PCR, and TCRdb's table has in-frame clones only and misses some. The sample records about 80,000 clones, roughly four fifths being singletons. Sequencing used peripheral blood. These receptors were collected from a man in his 70s with active or convalescent COVID-19. Both conserved end residues are part of each CDR3. A D gene is named only where the DNA matches it firmly. Clone size appears in some rows only: once, few, many, or a class for an expanded clone.

CDR3 length,V gene,clone size,D gene,J gene,CDR3 protein,CDR3 DNA
17,TRBV30,.,.,TRBJ1-3,CAWASRTEYIMRNTIYF,TGTGCCTGGGCCAGTCGGACAGAATATATTATGAGAAACACCATATATTTT
15,TRBV3-1/TRBV3-2,.,.,TRBJ1-1,CASSPQGSGITEAFF,TGTGCCAGCAGCCCCCAGGGGTCAGGGATCACTGAAGCTTTCTTT
14,TRBV5-1,many,.,TRBJ1-1,CASSQGGMNTEAFF,TGCGCCAGCAGCCAAGGAGGTATGAACACTGAAGCTTTCTTT
12,TRBV10-1,few,.,TRBJ1-5,CASSESKEGPDF,TGCGCCAGCAGTGAGTCCAAGGAGGGACCCGATTTT
16,TRBV19,once,.,TRBJ2-2,CASSPTGGAYTGELFF,TGTGCCAGTAGCCCCACGGGGGGCGCTTACACCGGGGAGCTGTTTTTT
15,TRBV28,few,TRBD1,TRBJ1-6,CASSQPGQYNSPLHF,TGTGCCAGCAGTCAGCCGGGACAGTATAATTCACCCCTCCACTTT
16,TRBV9,.,TRBD2,TRBJ2-5,CASSPTGGGAGETQYF,TGTGCCAGCAGCCCGACTGGCGGGGGGGCTGGAGAGACCCAGTACTTC
13,TRBV7-7,.,TRBD2,TRBJ2-3,CASSTREADTQYF,TGTGCTAGCAGCACACGGGAGGCAGATACGCAGTATTTT
13,TRBV5-6,.,.,TRBJ2-3,CASSLRRADTQYF,TGTGCCAGCAGCCTCCGGCGGGCAGATACGCAGTATTTT
13,TRBV29-1,.,TRBD1,TRBJ2-5,CSLRTGVIETQYF,TGCAGCTTACGGACAGGGGTTATAGAGACCCAGTACTTC
13,TRBV28,once,.,TRBJ1-1,CASSFGGTPGAFF,TGTGCCAGCAGTTTCGGCGGAACTCCGGGGGCTTTCTTT
14,TRBV28,.,.,TRBJ1-5,CASSLNGEGQPQHF,TGTGCCAGCAGTTTAAACGGGGAAGGGCAGCCCCAGCATTTT
14,TRBV6-5,.,.,TRBJ1-1,CASSYSNRDTEAFF,TGTGCCAGCAGTTACTCGAACAGGGATACTGAAGCTTTCTTT
13,TRBV19,.,.,TRBJ1-3,CASSFNSGNTIYF,TGTGCCAGTAGCTTCAACAGTGGAAACACCATATATTTT
15,TRBV10-3,.,.,TRBJ2-2,CAITEGRTTIGELFF,TGTGCCATCACTGAGGGCCGAACCACCATCGGGGAGCTGTTTTTT
15,TRBV20-1,.,TRBD1,TRBJ2-1,CSASKGTGVDNEQFF,TGCAGTGCTAGTAAGGGGACAGGGGTCGACAATGAGCAGTTCTTC
16,TRBV7-7,.,.,TRBJ2-3,CASSLGASASGDTQYF,TGTGCTAGCAGCTTAGGAGCTTCGGCCTCGGGAGATACGCAGTATTTT
11,TRBV5-1,.,.,TRBJ2-3,CASQDADTQYF,TGCGCCAGCCAGGATGCAGATACGCAGTATTTT
16,TRBV6-1,.,.,TRBJ1-5,CASSEKQLPVYQPLLF,TGTGCCAGCAGTGAAAAACAACTACCGGTTTATCAGCCCCTGCTTTTT
15,TRBV19,.,.,TRBJ1-5,CASSIDSGGRQPQHF,TGTGCCAGTAGTATAGATAGCGGGGGTCGGCAGCCCCAGCATTTT
11,TRBV2,.,.,TRBJ1-1,CANNPLTEAFF,TGTGCCAACAATCCGTTGACTGAAGCTTTCTTT
15,TRBV4-1,.,.,TRBJ2-7,CASSQEEGALYEQYF,TGCGCCAGCAGCCAAGAGGAGGGTGCCCTCTACGAGCAGTACTTC
15,TRBV7-9,once,TRBD1,TRBJ1-3,CASSPLDRVGNTIYF,TGTGCCAGCAGTCCCCTCGACAGGGTCGGAAACACCATATATTTT
14,TRBV10-3,.,.,TRBJ2-5,CAIKGGEPGETQYF,TGTGCCATCAAGGGCGGGGAGCCCGGAGAGACCCAGTACTTC
12,TRBV5-1,.,TRBD1,TRBJ1-1,CASGTVGTEAFF,TGCGCCAGTGGGACAGTGGGGACTGAAGCTTTCTTT
11,TRBV30,.,.,TRBJ1-2,CAWTGGYGYTF,TGTGCCTGGACGGGGGGCTATGGCTACACCTTC
14,TRBV5-1,.,TRBD2,TRBJ2-1,CASSSRGGWDEQFF,TGCGCCAGCAGCTCTCGGGGGGGCTGGGATGAGCAGTTCTTC
15,TRBV2,.,TRBD1,TRBJ2-2,CASSEQGYGTGELFF,TGTGCCAGCAGCGAACAGGGGTATGGGACCGGGGAGCTGTTTTTT
17,TRBV7-2,.,.,TRBJ1-2,CASSLVSWGRENYGYTF,TGTGCCAGCAGCTTAGTCAGTTGGGGGCGCGAAAACTATGGCTACACCTTC
15,TRBV5-1,.,.,TRBJ2-5,CASSLDGLSGETQYF,TGCGCCAGCAGCTTGGATGGACTATCTGGAGAGACCCAGTACTTC
14,TRBV10-1,.,TRBD1,TRBJ2-7,CASSLGTGVSEQYF,TGCGCCAGCAGTCTAGGGACAGGGGTCTCCGAGCAGTACTTC
13,TRBV27,.,.,TRBJ1-1,CASRTVENTEAFF,TGTGCCAGTCGGACAGTGGAGAACACTGAAGCTTTCTTT
14,TRBV6-6,.,.,TRBJ2-1,CASSRDSTYNEQFF,TGTGCCAGCAGCCGCGACAGCACCTACAATGAGCAGTTCTTC
15,TRBV19,once,.,TRBJ1-4,CASSGREGLNEKLFF,TGTGCCAGTAGTGGCCGCGAGGGACTTAATGAAAAACTGTTTTTT
14,TRBV5-1,.,.,TRBJ2-5,CASSFLTGEETQYF,TGCGCCAGCAGCTTTCTTACAGGCGAAGAGACCCAGTACTTC
13,TRBV7-3,once,.,TRBJ2-3,CASSRSTLDTQYF,TGTGCCAGCAGCCGTTCGACACTAGATACGCAGTATTTT
14,TRBV2,.,TRBD1,TRBJ2-7,CASSGQVSWYEQYF,TGTGCCAGCAGCGGACAGGTCTCCTGGTACGAGCAGTACTTC
13,TRBV9,.,.,TRBJ2-5,CASSSEHRGTQYF,TGTGCCAGCAGCAGTGAACACCGAGGGACCCAGTACTTC
16,TRBV27,few,.,TRBJ1-6,CASGIHLGAYNSPLHF,TGTGCCAGCGGCATCCACCTAGGGGCTTATAATTCACCCCTCCACTTT
14,TRBV2,.,.,TRBJ1-2,CASSENSNNYGYTF,TGTGCCAGCAGTGAAAACAGTAATAACTATGGCTACACCTTC
14,TRBV27,.,TRBD1,TRBJ2-2,CASGRQGMTGELFF,TGTGCCAGCGGGCGACAGGGTATGACCGGGGAGCTGTTTTTT
12,TRBV6-5,.,.,TRBJ1-5,CASRRVGQPQHF,TGTGCCAGCAGGAGGGTAGGACAGCCCCAGCATTTT
16,TRBV27,.,TRBD1,TRBJ1-6,CASSPQSWDSHSPLHF,TGTGCCAGCAGTCCACAATCGTGGGACAGTCATTCACCCCTCCACTTT
15,TRBV5-1,.,.,TRBJ2-1,CASSSDSFSYNEQFF,TGCGCCAGCAGCTCCGATAGTTTCTCCTACAATGAGCAGTTCTTC